This passage covers 9 T cell receptor beta chains from one sample sequenced in a study of shared clonotypes between healthy human individuals. TCRdb's table, derived via immunoSEQ multiplex PCR, lists solely in-frame clones and lacks some. Here the sample spans around 430,000 clones, roughly 83% being singletons. Sequencing was carried out using PBMCs. The receptor source for this set is a woman in her thirties or forties in good health. Some clones in this sample may be carry-over from other donors' samples.

CDR3 sequence (DNA): TGCGCCAGCAGCTTACGGGGGATGACCCAAGAGACCCAGTACTTC. It is translated as CASSLRGMTQETQYF. The gene calls are TRBV5-1 and TRBJ2-5; tentatively, D is TRBD2 (6 bases). Germline CDR1 is SGHRS and CDR2 is YFSETQ. The CDR3 runs 15 residues. V dropped 2 bases and J dropped 1 base, with 12 bases sitting between them. The whole variable domain, remainder taken from reference TRBV5-1 and TRBJ2-5, is KAGVTQTPRYLIKTRGQQVTLSCSPISGHRSVSWYQQTPGQGLQFLFEYFSETQRNKGNFPGRFSGRQFSNSRSEMNVSTLELGDSALYLCASSLRGMTQETQYFGPGTRLLVL.

The V call is TRBV18, the J call TRBJ1-2; D is perhaps TRBD1 (5 bases). With 3 bases removed from V and 5 bases from J, the gap between germline ends came to 16 bases. CDR1 is KGHSH, CDR2 LQKENI, per germline. The CDR3 is 15 residues long. In DNA, the CDR3 is TGTGCCAGCTCACCGTTCCGGGAATGGGGGTATGGCTACACCTTC. This encodes CASSPFREWGYGYTF.

This clone was detected ten times or more. Other DNA sequences in the sample encode the same CDR3. The chain carries TRBV7-8 and TRBJ1-2; a weak D match, TRBD1 (6 bases). V was cut by 0 bases and J by 3 bases, with 11 bases left in between. Germline loops: CDR1 SGHVS, CDR2 FQNEAQ. CDR3 length equals 15 residues. As DNA, the CDR3 is TGTGCCAGCAGCTTAGCGGGGGGGCGCGACTATGGCTACACCTTC. It encodes CASSLAGGRDYGYTF.

This chain uses TRBV9 with TRBJ2-1; D is unresolved. Germline V gene data show CDR1 as SGDLS and CDR2 as YYNGEE. V was cut by 4 bases and J by 6 bases, with 14 bases left in between. The CDR3 loop spans 14 amino acids. The CDR3 DNA is TGTGCCAGCAGCCCCCACCCGAGTCTCAATGAGCAGTTCTTC. This gives the protein CASSPHPSLNEQFF.

The rearrangement uses TRBV7-6 and TRBJ2-7; 12 bases agree with TRBD2. Trimming cost V 1 base and J 2 bases; bases outside gene matches: 3. Germline values: CDR1 SGHVS, CDR2 FNYEAQ. This CDR3 is 16 amino acids long. The CDR3 spells CASSLGLAGAAYEQYF. The CDR3 DNA sequence: TGTGCCAGCAGCTTAGGACTAGCGGGGGCGGCCTACGAGCAGTACTTC.

This clone appeared a single time. The CDR3 nucleotides are TGTGCCAGCAGCCCCCGGGTCGAGACAGGACGTGGAAACACCATATATTTT. Translating it yields CASSPRVETGRGNTIYF. V and J are TRBV21-1 and TRBJ1-3; TRBD1, the table's D call, was not compared with the DNA. TRBV21-1 has pseudogene status. The CDR3 is made up of 17 amino acids.

The chain recombines TRBV7-2 with TRBJ2-1, with a tentative D call TRBD2 (6 bases). CDR1 is SGHTA and CDR2 is FQGNSA in the germline V gene. The CDR3 spans 15 residues. V lost 5 bases, J lost 6 bases, and 17 bases lay in between. The CDR3 reads CASSDKKTGANEQFF. In DNA, the CDR3 is TGTGCCAGCAGCGACAAGAAAACGGGAGCCAATGAGCAGTTCTTC.

The CDR3 region has the DNA TGCAGCGTTGAAATGGGGGAACGGGGAGATACGCAGTATTTT. This translates into CSVEMGERGDTQYF. This chain joins TRBV29-1 and TRBJ2-3, with D tentatively TRBD1 or TRBD2 (5 bases each). V was trimmed by 2 bases and J by 5 bases, leaving 14 bases between them. Germline V lookup: CDR1 SQVTM, CDR2 ANQGSEA. This CDR3 spans 14 amino acids.

To note about this clone: The sample carries other DNA sequences with the same CDR3. The chain uses TRBV5-1 and TRBJ1-1; tentative D call: TRBD1 (5 bases). CDR1 and CDR2 from the germline V gene are SGHRS and YFSETQ. V lost 0 bases, J lost 1 base, and 10 bases lay in between. CDR3 length: 15 residues. The CDR3 nucleotides read TGCGCCAGCAGCTTGGCGGGCCAGGGGAACACTGAAGCTTTCTTT. Translating it yields CASSLAGQGNTEAFF.